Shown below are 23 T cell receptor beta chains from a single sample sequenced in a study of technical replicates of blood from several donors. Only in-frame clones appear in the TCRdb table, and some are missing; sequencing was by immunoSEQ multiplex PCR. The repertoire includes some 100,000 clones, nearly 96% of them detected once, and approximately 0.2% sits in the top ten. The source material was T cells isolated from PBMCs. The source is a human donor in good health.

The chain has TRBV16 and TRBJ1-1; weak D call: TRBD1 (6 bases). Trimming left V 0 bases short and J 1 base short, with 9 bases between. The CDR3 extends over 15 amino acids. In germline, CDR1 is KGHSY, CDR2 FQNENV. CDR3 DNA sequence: TGTGCCAGCAGCCAATCAGGACAGCAGAACACTGAAGCTTTCTTT. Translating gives CASSQSGQQNTEAFF.

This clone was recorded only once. CDR3 loop: CASRRLDYPDTQYF. CDR3 nucleotides: TGTGCCAGCAGGAGACTAGACTATCCAGATACGCAGTATTTT. The chain combines TRBV6-5 with TRBJ2-3; D may be TRBD2 (6 bases). Germline CDR1 and CDR2: MNHEY and SVGAGI. The germline V and J ends were trimmed by 6 bases and 4 bases, with 14 bases remaining between them. This CDR3 has 14 amino acids.

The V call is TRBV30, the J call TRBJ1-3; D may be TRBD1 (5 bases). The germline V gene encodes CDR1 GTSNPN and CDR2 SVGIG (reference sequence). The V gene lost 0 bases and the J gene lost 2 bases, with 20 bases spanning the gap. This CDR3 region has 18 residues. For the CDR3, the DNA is TGTGCCTGGAGTGTACGGGGGACTGTCAACTTTCCTGGAAACACCATATATTTT. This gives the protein CAWSVRGTVNFPGNTIYF.

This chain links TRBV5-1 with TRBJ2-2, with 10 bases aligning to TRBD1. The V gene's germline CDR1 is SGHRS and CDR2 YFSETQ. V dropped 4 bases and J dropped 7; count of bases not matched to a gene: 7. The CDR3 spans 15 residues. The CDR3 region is CASSTETGGGGELFF. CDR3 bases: TGCGCCAGCAGCACGGAGACAGGGGGCGGCGGGGAGCTGTTTTTT.

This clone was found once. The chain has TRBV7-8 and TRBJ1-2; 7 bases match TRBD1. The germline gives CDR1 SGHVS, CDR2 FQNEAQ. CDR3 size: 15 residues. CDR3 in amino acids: CASLKGAEENYGYTF. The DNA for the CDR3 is TGTGCAAGCCTAAAGGGGGCAGAAGAAAACTATGGCTACACCTTC.

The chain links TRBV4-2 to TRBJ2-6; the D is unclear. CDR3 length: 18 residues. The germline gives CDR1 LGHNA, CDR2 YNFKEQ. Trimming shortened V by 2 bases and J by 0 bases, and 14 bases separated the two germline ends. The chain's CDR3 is CASSQWYLTSSGANVLTF. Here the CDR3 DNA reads TGTGCCAGCAGCCAATGGTACCTTACCAGCTCTGGGGCCAACGTCCTGACTTTC.

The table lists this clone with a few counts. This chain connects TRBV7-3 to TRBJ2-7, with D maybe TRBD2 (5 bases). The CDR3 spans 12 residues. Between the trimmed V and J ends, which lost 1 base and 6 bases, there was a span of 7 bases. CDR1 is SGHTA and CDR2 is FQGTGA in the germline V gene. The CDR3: CASSLIRGEQYF. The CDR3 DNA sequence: TGTGCCAGCAGCTTAATCCGGGGCGAGCAGTACTTC.

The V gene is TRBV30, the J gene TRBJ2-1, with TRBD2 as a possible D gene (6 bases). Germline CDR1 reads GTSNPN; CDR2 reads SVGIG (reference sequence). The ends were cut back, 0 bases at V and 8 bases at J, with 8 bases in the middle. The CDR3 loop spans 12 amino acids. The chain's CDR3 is CAWSVAGDEQFF. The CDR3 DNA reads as TGTGCCTGGAGTGTAGCGGGCGATGAGCAGTTCTTC.

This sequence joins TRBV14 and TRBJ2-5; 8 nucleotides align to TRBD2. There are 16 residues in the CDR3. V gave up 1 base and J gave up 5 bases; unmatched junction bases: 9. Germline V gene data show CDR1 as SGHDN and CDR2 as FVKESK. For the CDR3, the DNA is TGTGCCAGCAGCCAAGTGAGCGGGGGATCTGTGGAGACCCAGTACTTC. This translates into CASSQVSGGSVETQYF.

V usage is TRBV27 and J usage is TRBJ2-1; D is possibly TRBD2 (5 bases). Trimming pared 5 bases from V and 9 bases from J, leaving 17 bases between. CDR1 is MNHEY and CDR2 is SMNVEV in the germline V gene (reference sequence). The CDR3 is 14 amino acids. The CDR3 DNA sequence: TGTGCCAGCAGTGTTCACAACGGGAAGGGTGAGCAGTTCTTC. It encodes CASSVHNGKGEQFF.

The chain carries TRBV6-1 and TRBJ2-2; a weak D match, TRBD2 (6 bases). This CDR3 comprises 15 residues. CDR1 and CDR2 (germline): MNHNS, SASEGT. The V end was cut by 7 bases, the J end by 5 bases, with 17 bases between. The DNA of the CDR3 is TGTGCCAGCAAGGAAGGGACTCCTCGGACCGGGGAGCTGTTTTTT. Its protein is CASKEGTPRTGELFF.

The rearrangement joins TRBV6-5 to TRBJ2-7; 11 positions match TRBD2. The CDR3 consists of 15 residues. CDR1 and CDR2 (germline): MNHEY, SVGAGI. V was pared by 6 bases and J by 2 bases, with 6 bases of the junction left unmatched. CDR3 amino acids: CASRFQTSGAYEQYF. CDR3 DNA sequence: TGTGCCAGCAGGTTCCAGACTAGCGGGGCCTACGAGCAGTACTTC.

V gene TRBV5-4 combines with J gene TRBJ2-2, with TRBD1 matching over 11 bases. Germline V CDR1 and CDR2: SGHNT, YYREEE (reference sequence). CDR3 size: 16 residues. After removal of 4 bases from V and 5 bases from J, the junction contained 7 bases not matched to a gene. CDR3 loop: CASSPWTGGRTGELFF. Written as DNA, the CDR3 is TGTGCCAGCAGCCCATGGACAGGGGGCAGGACCGGGGAGCTGTTTTTT.

DNA for the CDR3: TGTGCCAGCAGTGAAGTGGCAGGAACGGGGGGCAAGCAGTACTTC. The encoded protein is CASSEVAGTGGKQYF. V is TRBV6-1 and J is TRBJ2-7, with D possibly matching TRBD2 (7 bases). Trimming took off 1 base at V and 8 bases at J, with 18 bases between the two ends. The CDR3 is 15 amino acids. Germline CDR1 reads MNHNS; CDR2 reads SASEGT.

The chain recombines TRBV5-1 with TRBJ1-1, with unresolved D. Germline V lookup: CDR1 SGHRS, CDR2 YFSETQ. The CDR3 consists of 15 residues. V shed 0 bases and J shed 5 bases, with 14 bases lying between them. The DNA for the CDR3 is TGCGCCAGCAGCTTGGATGGCAGGTCGTTGACTGAAGCTTTCTTT. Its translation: CASSLDGRSLTEAFF.

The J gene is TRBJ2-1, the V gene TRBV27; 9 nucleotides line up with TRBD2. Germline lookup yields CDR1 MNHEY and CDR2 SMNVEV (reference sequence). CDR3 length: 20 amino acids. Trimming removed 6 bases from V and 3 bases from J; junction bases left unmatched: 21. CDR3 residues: CASSPGVFRLAGVLYNEQFF. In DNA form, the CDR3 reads TGTGCCAGCAGCCCAGGGGTTTTTAGATTAGCGGGAGTTCTCTACAATGAGCAGTTCTTC.

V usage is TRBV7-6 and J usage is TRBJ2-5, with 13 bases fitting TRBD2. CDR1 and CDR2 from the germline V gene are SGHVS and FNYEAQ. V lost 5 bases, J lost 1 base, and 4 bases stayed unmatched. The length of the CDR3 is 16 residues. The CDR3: CASSPRLAGGQETQYF. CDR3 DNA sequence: TGTGCCAGCAGCCCCCGACTAGCGGGGGGCCAAGAGACCCAGTACTTC.

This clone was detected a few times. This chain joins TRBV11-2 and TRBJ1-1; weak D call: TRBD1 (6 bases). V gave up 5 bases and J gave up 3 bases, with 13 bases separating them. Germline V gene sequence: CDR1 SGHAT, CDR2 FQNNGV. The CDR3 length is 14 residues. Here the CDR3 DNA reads TGTGCCAGCAGCCCGAGGGGGAATGACACTGAAGCTTTCTTT. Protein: CASSPRGNDTEAFF.

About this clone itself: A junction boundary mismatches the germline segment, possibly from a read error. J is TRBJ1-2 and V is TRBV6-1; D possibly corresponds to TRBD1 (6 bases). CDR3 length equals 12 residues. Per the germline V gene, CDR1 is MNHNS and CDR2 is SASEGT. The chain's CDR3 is CARRGGENGYTF. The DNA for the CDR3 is TGTGCCCGCAGGGGAGGGGAGAATGGCTACACCTTC.

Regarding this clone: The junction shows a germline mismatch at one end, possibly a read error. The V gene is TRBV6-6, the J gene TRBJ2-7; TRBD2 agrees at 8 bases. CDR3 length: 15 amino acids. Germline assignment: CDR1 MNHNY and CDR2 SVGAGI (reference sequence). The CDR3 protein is CASSYSMGASGRESF. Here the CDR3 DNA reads TGTGCCAGCAGTTACTCGATGGGGGCCAGCGGGAGAGAATCGTTC.

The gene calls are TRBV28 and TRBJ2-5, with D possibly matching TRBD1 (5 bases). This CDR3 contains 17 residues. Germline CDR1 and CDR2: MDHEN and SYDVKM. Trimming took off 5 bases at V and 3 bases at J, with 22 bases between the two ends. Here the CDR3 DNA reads TGTGCCAGCAGTCCATCCCCGACAGTCCATAGGGAAGAGACCCAGTACTTC. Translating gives CASSPSPTVHREETQYF.

The CDR3 DNA is TGTGCCAGCAGTGGACGGGGGGAGCGGGGGGCCTACAATGAGCAGTTCTTC. Its protein product is CASSGRGERGAYNEQFF. The rearrangement uses TRBV27 and TRBJ2-1, with 9 bases matching TRBD2. Losses at the gene ends were 5 bases for V and 2 bases for J; bases not matched to a gene: 10. The CDR3 is 17 amino acids. Per germline, CDR1 MNHEY and CDR2 SMNVEV (reference sequence).

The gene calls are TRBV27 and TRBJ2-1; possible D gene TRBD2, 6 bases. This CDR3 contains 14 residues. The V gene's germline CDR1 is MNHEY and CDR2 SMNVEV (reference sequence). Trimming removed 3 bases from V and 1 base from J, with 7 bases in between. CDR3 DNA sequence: TGTGCCAGCAGTTTCGGGGGTTCCTACAATGAGCAGTTCTTC. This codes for CASSFGGSYNEQFF.